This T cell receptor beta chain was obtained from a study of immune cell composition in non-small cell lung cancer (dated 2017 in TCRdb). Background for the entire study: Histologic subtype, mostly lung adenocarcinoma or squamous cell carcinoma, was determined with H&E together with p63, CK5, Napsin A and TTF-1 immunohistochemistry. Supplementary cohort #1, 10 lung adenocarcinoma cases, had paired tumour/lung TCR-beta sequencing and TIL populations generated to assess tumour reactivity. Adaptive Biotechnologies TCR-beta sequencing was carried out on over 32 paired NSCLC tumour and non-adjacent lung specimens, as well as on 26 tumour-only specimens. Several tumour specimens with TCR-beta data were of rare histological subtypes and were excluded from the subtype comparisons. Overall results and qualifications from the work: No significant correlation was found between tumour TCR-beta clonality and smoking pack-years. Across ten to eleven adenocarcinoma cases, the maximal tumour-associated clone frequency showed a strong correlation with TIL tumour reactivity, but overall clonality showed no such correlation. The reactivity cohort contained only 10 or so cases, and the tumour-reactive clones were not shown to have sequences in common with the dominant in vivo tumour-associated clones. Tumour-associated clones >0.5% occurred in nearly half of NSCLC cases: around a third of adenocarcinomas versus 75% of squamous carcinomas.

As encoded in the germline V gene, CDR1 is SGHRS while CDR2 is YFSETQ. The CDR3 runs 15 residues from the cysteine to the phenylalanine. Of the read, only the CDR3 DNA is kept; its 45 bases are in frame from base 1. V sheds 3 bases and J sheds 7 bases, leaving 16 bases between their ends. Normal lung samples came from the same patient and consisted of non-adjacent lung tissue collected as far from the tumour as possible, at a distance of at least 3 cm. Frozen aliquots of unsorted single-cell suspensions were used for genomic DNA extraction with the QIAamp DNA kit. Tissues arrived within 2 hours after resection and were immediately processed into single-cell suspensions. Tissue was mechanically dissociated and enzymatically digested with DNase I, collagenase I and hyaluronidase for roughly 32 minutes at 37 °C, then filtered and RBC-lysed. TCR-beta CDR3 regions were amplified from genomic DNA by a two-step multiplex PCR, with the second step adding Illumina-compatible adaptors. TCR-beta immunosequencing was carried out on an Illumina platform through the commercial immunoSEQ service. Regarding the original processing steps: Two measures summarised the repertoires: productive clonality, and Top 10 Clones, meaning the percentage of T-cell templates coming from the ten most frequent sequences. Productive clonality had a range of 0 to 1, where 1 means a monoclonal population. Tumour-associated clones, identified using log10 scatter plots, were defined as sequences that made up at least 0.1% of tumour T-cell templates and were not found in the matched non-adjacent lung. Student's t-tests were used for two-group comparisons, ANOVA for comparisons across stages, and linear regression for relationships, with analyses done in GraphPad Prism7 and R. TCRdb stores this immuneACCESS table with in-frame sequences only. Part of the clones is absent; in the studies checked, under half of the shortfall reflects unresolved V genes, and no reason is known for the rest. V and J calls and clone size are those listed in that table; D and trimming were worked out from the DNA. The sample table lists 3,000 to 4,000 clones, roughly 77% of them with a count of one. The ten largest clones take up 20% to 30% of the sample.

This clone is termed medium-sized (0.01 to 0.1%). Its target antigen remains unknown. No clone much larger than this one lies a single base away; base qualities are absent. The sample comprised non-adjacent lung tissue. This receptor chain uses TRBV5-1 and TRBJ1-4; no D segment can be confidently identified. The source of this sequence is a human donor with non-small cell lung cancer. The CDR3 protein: CASSSRGGILEKLFF. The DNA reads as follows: TGCGCCAGCAGCTCTCGGGGAGGCATCCTTGAAAAACTGTTTTTT.